Each of the 13 T cell receptor beta chains below was sequenced from the same sample in a study of blood T cell repertoires in COVID-19. Generated by immunoSEQ multiplex PCR, the TCRdb table keeps only in-frame clones and is missing some. Of about 330,000 clones listed, roughly 83% are singletons. The sequenced sample was peripheral blood. The receptors shown here come from a woman in her 50s with acute or convalescent COVID-19.

The chain joins TRBV6-6 to TRBJ1-6; tentative D call: TRBD1 (6 bases). The CDR3 is 17 residues long. Trimming took off 5 bases at V and 11 bases at J, with 25 bases between the two ends. CDR1 and CDR2 from the germline V gene are MNHNY and SVGAGI (reference sequence). Here the CDR3 reads CASSLSGTRSSSPPLHF. The CDR3 nucleotides are TGTGCCAGCAGTCTAAGCGGGACACGTAGTTCTTCGCCACCCCTCCACTTT.

In DNA form, the CDR3 reads TGTGCCAGCTCACCATCAGGGGACTATGGCTACACCTTC. Translating gives CASSPSGDYGYTF. This chain connects TRBV18 to TRBJ1-2; possible D gene TRBD1, 6 bases. Germline CDR1 KGHSH, CDR2 LQKENI. With 2 bases removed from V and 3 bases from J, the gap between germline ends came to 7 bases. The CDR3 is 13 amino acids.

The V call is TRBV28, the J call TRBJ2-7; TRBD1 matches at 7 bases. The CDR3 is 13 residues long. Germline CDR1 reads MDHEN; CDR2 reads SYDVKM. The V and J ends lost 10 bases and 2 bases, in that order; junction bases with no gene match: 8. The CDR3 protein is CAIKDRRTYEQYF. CDR3 nucleotide sequence: TGTGCCATAAAGGACAGGCGAACCTACGAGCAGTACTTC.

This chain's CDR3 is CASSLPTSGRPEQYF. The CDR3 region has the DNA TGTGCCAGCAGCCTTCCTACTAGCGGGAGACCCGAGCAGTACTTC. The genes are TRBV11-1 and TRBJ2-7, with 11 bases aligning to TRBD2. J gave up 6 bases and V 5 bases, and 9 bases lay outside the gene matches. Germline V gives CDR1 SGHAT, CDR2 FQDESV (reference sequence). CDR3 length: 15 amino acids.

The CDR3 bases are TGTGCCAGCAGCTTGTTTGTCCAGCAGGGTACTAATGAAAAACTGTTTTTT. This gives the protein CASSLFVQQGTNEKLFF. V and J are TRBV5-6 and TRBJ1-4, with TRBD1 as a possible D gene (5 bases). The germline gives CDR1 SGHDT, CDR2 YYEEEE. The length of the CDR3 is 17 residues. Trimming removed 1 base at V and 2 bases at J, with 15 bases between.

V and J are TRBV28 and TRBJ2-1, with TRBD2 as a possible D gene (6 bases). Germline V gene sequence: CDR1 MDHEN, CDR2 SYDVKM. V was shortened by 9 bases and J by 0 bases, with 12 bases between the two germline ends. The CDR3 sequence is 14 residues long. The CDR3 loop reads CASYGGISYNEQFF. Written as DNA, the CDR3 is TGTGCCAGTTACGGCGGGATCTCCTACAATGAGCAGTTCTTC.

A word on this clone: The same CDR3 arises from other DNA sequences in this sample as well. The CDR3 nucleotides read TGTGCCAGCTCACCACCGGGACAAAGCACAGATACGCAGTATTTT. Its translation is CASSPPGQSTDTQYF. The chain couples TRBV18 to TRBJ2-3; D perhaps matches TRBD1 (6 bases). Germline CDR1 is KGHSH and CDR2 is LQKENI. The CDR3 runs to 15 residues. V was trimmed by 0 bases and J by 0 bases, leaving 7 bases between them.

The chain links TRBV3-1 (or the pseudogene TRBV3-2) to TRBJ1-4; 10 positions agree with TRBD1. The CDR3 contains 13 residues. Trimming removed 2 bases from V and 11 bases from J; junction bases left unmatched: 2. Germline V gene sequence: CDR1 LGHDT, CDR2 YNNKEL (reference sequence). CDR3 sequence: CASSQRGQGKLFF. CDR3 bases: TGTGCCAGCAGCCAACGGGGACAGGGGAAACTGTTTTTT.

The chain employs TRBV28 and TRBJ2-3, with 9 bases matching TRBD2. The V and J ends lost 5 bases and 1 base, in that order; junction bases with no gene match: 7. Germline V CDR1 and CDR2: MDHEN, SYDVKM. This CDR3 has 16 residues. The CDR3 sequence is CASSGNSGRGTDTQYF. Written as DNA, the CDR3 is TGTGCCAGCAGTGGAAATAGCGGGAGAGGCACAGATACGCAGTATTTT. The full variable domain, rest sourced from reference TRBV28 and TRBJ2-3, is DVKVTQSSRYLVKRTGEKVFLECVQDMDHENMFWYRQDPGLGLRLIYFSYDVKMKEKGDIPEGYSVSREKKERFSLILESASTNQTSMYLCASSGNSGRGTDTQYFGPGTRLTVL.

This chain joins TRBV21-1 and TRBJ2-7; TRBD2 is the table's D call and was not checked against the DNA. TRBV21-1 is a documented pseudogene. The CDR3 contains 15 residues. The DNA for the CDR3 is TGTGCCAGCAGCACGCCGGGACTAGTAACCTACGAGCAGTACTTC. Its protein product is CASSTPGLVTYEQYF.

The genes are TRBV4-1 and TRBJ2-7, with D tentatively TRBD1 (5 bases). CDR3 length: 14 residues. CDR1 is MGHRA and CDR2 is YSYEKL in the germline V gene. V was clipped by 1 base and J by 3 bases, with 10 bases between them. DNA of the CDR3: TGCGCCAGCAGCCAAGCGGACACCTACTACGAGCAGTACTTC. It specifies CASSQADTYYEQYF.

The rearrangement joins TRBV29-1 to TRBJ1-1; TRBD1 matches at 7 bases. This CDR3 has 13 amino acids. Germline V gene lookup returns CDR1 SQVTM and CDR2 ANQGSEA. After removal of 2 bases from V and 11 bases from J, the junction contained 11 bases not matched to a gene. CDR3 protein: CSVERQGPVGAFF. In DNA form, the CDR3 reads TGCAGCGTTGAAAGACAGGGACCGGTCGGGGCTTTCTTT. Combining the CDR3 with reference TRBV29-1 and TRBJ1-1 gives the whole variable domain SAVISQKPSRDICQRGTSLTIQCQVDSQVTMMFWYRQQPGQSLTLIATANQGSEATYESGFVIDKFPISRPNLTFSTLTVSNMSPEDSSIYLCSVERQGPVGAFFGQGTRLTVV.

The rearrangement joins TRBV19 to TRBJ1-4; D gene unclear. The CDR3 covers 15 residues. The germline V and J ends were trimmed by 3 bases and 3 bases, with 11 bases remaining between them. Germline V gives CDR1 LNHDA, CDR2 SQIVND (reference sequence). Here the CDR3 reads CASSMGFTANEKLFF. In DNA form, the CDR3 reads TGTGCCAGTAGTATGGGCTTCACAGCTAATGAAAAACTGTTTTTT.